This TCR beta chain was retrieved from a study of PD-1 blockade in classical Hodgkin lymphoma. CDR1 MNHNS and CDR2 SASEGT come from the germline V gene. The CDR3 has 16 amino acids. Regarding this clone: One junction end disagrees with the germline gene, perhaps due to a read error. The sample has other DNA sequences that encode this CDR3 too.

TCRdb's copy holds only in-frame clones and misses some; the assay was immunoSEQ multiplex PCR. Among about 20,000 clones listed, 65% to 80% were seen once. Every patient relapsed after autologous stem cell transplantation, and brentuximab vedotin exposure varied. The source of this sequence is a human donor with classical Hodgkin lymphoma. Sample: peripheral blood mononuclear cells (PBMCs), taken before the second cycle of nivolumab. The chain is built from TRBV6-1 and TRBJ2-6; 8 bases line up with TRBD1. CDR3 sequence reads: CASSDQGAAGANVLTF. CDR3 coding DNA: TGTGCCAGCAGTGACCAGGGGGCGGCTGGGGCCAATGTCCTGACTTTC.